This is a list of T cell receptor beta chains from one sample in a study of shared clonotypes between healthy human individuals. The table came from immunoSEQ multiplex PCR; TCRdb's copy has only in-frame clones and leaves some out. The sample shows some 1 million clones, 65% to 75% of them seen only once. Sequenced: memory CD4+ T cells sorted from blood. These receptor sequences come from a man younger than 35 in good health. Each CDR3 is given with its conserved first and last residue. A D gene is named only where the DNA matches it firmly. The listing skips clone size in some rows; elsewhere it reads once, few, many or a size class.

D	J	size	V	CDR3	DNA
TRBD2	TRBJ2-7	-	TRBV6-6	CASRPGLVVLHEQYF	TGTGCCAGCAGGCCGGGACTAGTCGTCCTCCACGAGCAGTACTTC
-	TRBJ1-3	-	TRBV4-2	CASSQDVGSSGNTIYF	TGTGCCAGCAGCCAAGATGTTGGTTCCTCTGGAAACACCATATATTTT
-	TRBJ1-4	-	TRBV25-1	CASSDRGRGNEKLFF	TGTGCCAGCAGTGATCGGGGGCGTGGGAATGAAAAACTGTTTTTT
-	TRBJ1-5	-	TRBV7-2	CASSFWTGNDWGNQPQHF	TGTGCCAGCAGCTTTTGGACCGGGAACGACTGGGGCAATCAGCCCCAGCATTTT
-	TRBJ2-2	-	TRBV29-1	CSVVWWVGTGELFF	TGCAGCGTCGTTTGGTGGGTCGGCACCGGGGAGCTGTTTTTT
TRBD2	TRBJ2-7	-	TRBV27	CASSSARGAYEQYF	TGTGCCAGCAGTTCGGCTCGGGGGGCCTACGAGCAGTACTTC
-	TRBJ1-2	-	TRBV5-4	CASSLWATNYGYTF	TGTGCCAGCAGCTTGTGGGCCACTAACTATGGCTACACCTTC
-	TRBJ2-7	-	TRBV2	CASKGDPYEQYF	TGTGCCAGCAAGGGAGATCCCTACGAGCAGTACTTC
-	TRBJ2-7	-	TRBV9	CASSVRGLDYEQYF	TGTGCCAGCAGCGTACGTGGCCTAGACTACGAGCAGTACTTC
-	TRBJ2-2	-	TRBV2	CASSVLAFTGELFF	TGTGCCAGCAGTGTTTTAGCTTTCACCGGGGAGCTGTTTTTT
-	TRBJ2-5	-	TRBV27	CASSTSRRQETQYF	TGTGCCAGCAGTACGTCCCGGAGACAAGAGACCCAGTACTTC
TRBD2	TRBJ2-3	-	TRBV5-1	CASSLAGAGGTDTQYF	TGCGCCAGCAGCTTGGCCGGAGCGGGGGGCACAGATACGCAGTATTTT
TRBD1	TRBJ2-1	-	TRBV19	CASSIDNRGSYNEQFF	TGTGCCAGTAGTATAGATAACAGGGGCTCCTACAATGAGCAGTTCTTC
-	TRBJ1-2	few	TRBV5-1	CASSFTGHGYTF	TGCGCCAGCAGCTTCACAGGGCACGGCTACACCTTC
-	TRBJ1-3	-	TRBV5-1	CASSPETGGNTIYF	TGCGCCAGCAGCCCGGAGACAGGTGGAAACACCATATATTTT
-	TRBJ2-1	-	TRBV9	CASSVATGSEQFF	TGTGCCAGCAGCGTAGCCACGGGCTCGGAGCAGTTCTTC
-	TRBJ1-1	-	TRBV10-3	CAISEGGVSTEAFF	TGTGCCATCAGTGAGGGGGGGGTGAGCACTGAAGCTTTCTTT
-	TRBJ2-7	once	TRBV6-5	CASSKAFEVYEQYF	TGTGCCAGCAGCAAGGCCTTCGAGGTCTACGAGCAGTACTTC
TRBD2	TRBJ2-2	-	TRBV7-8	CASSLASLAGGTGELFF	TGTGCCAGCAGCTTAGCGTCGCTAGCGGGGGGGACCGGGGAGCTGTTTTTT
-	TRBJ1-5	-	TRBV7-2	CASSFPGNNQPQHF	TGTGCCAGCAGCTTCCCGGGAAACAATCAGCCCCAGCATTTT
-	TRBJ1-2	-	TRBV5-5	CASSSVGFLGYTF	TGTGCCAGCAGCTCGGTTGGGTTCCTTGGCTACACCTTC
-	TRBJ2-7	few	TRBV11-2	CASRPPEERALYYEQYF	TGTGCCAGCCGCCCACCAGAAGAGCGGGCACTATACTACGAGCAGTACTTC
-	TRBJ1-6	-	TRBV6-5	CASSYDANTPNSPLHF	TGTGCCAGCAGTTACGACGCGAACACTCCTAATTCACCCCTCCACTTT